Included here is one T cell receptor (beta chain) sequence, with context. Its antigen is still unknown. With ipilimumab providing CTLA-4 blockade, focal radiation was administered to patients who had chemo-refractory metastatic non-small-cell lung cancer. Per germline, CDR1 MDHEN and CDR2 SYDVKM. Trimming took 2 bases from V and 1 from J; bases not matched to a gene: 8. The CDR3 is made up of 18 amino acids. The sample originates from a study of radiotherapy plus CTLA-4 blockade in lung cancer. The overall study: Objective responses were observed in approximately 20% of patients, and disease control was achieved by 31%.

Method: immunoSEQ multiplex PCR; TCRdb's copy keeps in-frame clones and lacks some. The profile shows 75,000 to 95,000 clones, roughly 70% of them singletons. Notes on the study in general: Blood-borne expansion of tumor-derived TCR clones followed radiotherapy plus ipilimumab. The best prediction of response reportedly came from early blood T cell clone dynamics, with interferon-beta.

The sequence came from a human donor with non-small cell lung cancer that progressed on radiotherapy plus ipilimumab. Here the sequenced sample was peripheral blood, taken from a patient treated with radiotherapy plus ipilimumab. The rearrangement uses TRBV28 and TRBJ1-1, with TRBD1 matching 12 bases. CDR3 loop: CASSLPGQGAGENTEAFF. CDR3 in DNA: TGTGCCAGCAGTTTACCGGGACAGGGGGCTGGCGAGAACACTGAAGCTTTCTTT.